This T cell receptor (beta chain) was observed in a study of cytomegalovirus exposure and HLA in healthy donors. The germline V gene has CDR1 SGHDT and CDR2 YYEEEE. The CDR3 has 17 residues. Germline trimming cut 0 bases from V and 6 bases from J; bases unmatched to any gene: 9. PCR was performed using 60 Vbeta and 13 Jbeta primers. TCRdb keeps only in-frame clones here, not all; method: immunoSEQ multiplex PCR. The data contain 85,000 to 130,000 clones, about 68% of them singletons. Sequenced input: PBMCs. The sequence came from a male donor in good health and CMV-seropositive. The chain couples TRBV5-6 to TRBJ1-4; 9 bases are shared with TRBD1. The CDR3 DNA is TGTGCCAGCAGCTTGGTGCCCACCGGGACAGGGCATGAAAAACTGTTTTTT. The encoded protein is CASSLVPTGTGHEKLFF.